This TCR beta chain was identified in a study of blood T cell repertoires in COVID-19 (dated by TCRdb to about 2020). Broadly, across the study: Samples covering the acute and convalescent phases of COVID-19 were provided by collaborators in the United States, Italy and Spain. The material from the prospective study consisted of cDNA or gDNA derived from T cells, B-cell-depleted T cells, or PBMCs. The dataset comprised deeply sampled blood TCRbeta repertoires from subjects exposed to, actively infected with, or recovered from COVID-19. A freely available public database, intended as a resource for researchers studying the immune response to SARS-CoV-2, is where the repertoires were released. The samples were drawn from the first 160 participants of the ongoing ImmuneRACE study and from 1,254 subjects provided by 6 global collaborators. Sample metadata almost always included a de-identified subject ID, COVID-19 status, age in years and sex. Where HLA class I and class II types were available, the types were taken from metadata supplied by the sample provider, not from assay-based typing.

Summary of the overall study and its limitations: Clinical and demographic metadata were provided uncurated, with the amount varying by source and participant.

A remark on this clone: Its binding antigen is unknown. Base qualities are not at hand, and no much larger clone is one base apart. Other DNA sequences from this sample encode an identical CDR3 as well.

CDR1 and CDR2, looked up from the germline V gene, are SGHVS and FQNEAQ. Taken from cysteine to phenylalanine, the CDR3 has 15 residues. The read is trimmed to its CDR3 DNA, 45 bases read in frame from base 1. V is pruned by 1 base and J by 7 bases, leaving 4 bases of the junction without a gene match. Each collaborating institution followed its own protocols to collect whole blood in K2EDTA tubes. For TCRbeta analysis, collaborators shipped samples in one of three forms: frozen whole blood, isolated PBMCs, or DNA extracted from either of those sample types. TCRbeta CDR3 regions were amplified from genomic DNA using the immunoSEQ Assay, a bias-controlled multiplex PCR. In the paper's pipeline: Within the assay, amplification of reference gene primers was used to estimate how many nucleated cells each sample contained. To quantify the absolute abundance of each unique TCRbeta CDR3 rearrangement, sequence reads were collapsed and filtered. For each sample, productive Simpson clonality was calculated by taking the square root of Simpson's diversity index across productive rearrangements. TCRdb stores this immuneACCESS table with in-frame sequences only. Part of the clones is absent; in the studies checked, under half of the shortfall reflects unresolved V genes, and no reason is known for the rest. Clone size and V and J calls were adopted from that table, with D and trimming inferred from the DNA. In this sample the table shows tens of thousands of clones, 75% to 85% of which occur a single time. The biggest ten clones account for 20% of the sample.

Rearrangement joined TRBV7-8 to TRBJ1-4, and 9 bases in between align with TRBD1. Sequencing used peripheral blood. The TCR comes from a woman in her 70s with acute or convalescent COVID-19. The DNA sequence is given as TGTGCCAGCAGCTTAGGTGGGACAGGGCGTGAAAAACTGTTTTTT. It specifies CASSLGGTGREKLFF.